The 15 T cell receptor beta chains below were found in one sample sequenced in a study of CD4 T cells in relation to SARS-CoV-2 and coronaviruses. TCRdb's copy holds only in-frame clones and misses some; the assay was immunoSEQ multiplex PCR. The table has tens of thousands of clones, around 86% seen once; the top ten hold 1.3% to 1.5%. The unexposed donors gave CD4+ T cells in about 2010-2019, prior to COVID-19. What was sequenced was memory CD4+ T cells from PBMCs. These receptors were taken from a human donor in good health.

The chain joins TRBV7-2 to TRBJ1-6; D is undetermined. Trimming removed 2 bases from V and 6 bases from J, with 11 bases in between. From germline, CDR1 is SGHTA and CDR2 FQGNSA. The CDR3 is made up of 15 amino acids. DNA of the CDR3: TGTGCCAGCAGCTTATTCGAGGGTACTAATTCACCCCTCCACTTT. Protein: CASSLFEGTNSPLHF. The whole variable domain, filled in from reference TRBV7-2 and TRBJ1-6, reads GAGVSQSPSNKVTEKGKDVELRCDPISGHTALYWYRQSLGQGLEFLIYFQGNSAPDKSGLPSDRFSAERTGGSVSTLTIQRTQQEDSAVYLCASSLFEGTNSPLHFGNGTRLTVT.

V usage is TRBV9 and J usage is TRBJ2-1, with D perhaps matching TRBD1 or TRBD2 (5 bases each). The CDR3 is 15 residues long. In germline, CDR1 is SGDLS, CDR2 YYNGEE. V shed 2 bases and J shed 5 bases, with 14 bases lying between them. CDR3 amino acids: CASSVRGEWDNEQFF. DNA of the CDR3: TGTGCCAGCAGCGTGAGAGGGGAATGGGACAATGAGCAGTTCTTC.

The chain carries TRBV6-5 and TRBJ2-1; D gene ambiguous. The V end was cut by 5 bases, the J end by 0 bases, with 11 bases between. The CDR3 extends over 15 amino acids. Germline V gives CDR1 MNHEY, CDR2 SVGAGI. The CDR3 DNA sequence: TGTGCCAGCAGTCTGTCTTTGAGCTCCTACAATGAGCAGTTCTTC. Translation: CASSLSLSSYNEQFF.

The rearrangement joins TRBV5-5 to TRBJ1-1, with 8 nucleotides matching TRBD1. The V gene end was trimmed by 3 bases and the J gene end by 10 bases; junction bases not matched to a gene: 5. CDR3 length: 12 amino acids. Germline CDR1 is SGHKS and CDR2 is YYEKEE (reference sequence). The CDR3 loop reads CASSSRTGPAFF. The CDR3 region has the DNA TGTGCCAGCAGCTCACGGACAGGGCCAGCTTTCTTT.

The chain recombines TRBV14 with TRBJ2-3; 13 bases line up with TRBD2. The length of the CDR3 is 18 residues. J gave up 0 bases and V 4 bases, and 7 bases lay outside the gene matches. The V gene's germline CDR1 is SGHDN and CDR2 FVKESK. The CDR3 sequence: CASSRGTSGILSTDTQYF. CDR3 nucleotide sequence: TGTGCCAGCAGCCGTGGGACTAGCGGGATCCTTAGCACAGATACGCAGTATTTT.

The CDR3, as DNA: TGTGCCAGCAGCGTCCCTCCCGGGGAGCTGTTTTTT. The encoded protein is CASSVPPGELFF. The chain employs TRBV5-4 and TRBJ2-2; unclear D gene. Germline V lookup: CDR1 SGHNT, CDR2 YYREEE (reference sequence). The CDR3 totals 12 residues. Trimming shortened V by 4 bases and J by 6 bases, and 7 bases separated the two germline ends.

The V call is TRBV4-2, the J call TRBJ1-2, with a possible D match to TRBD1 (6 bases). Per the germline V gene, CDR1 is LGHNA and CDR2 is YNFKEQ. The CDR3 is 16 residues long. Between the trimmed V and J ends, which lost 0 bases and 1 base, there was a span of 12 bases. CDR3 region: CASSQDSRGINYGYTF. The CDR3 coding sequence is TGTGCCAGCAGCCAAGATTCAAGGGGGATTAACTATGGCTACACCTTC.

The genes are TRBV28 and TRBJ1-2, with D uncertain. Germline values: CDR1 MDHEN, CDR2 SYDVKM. This CDR3 region has 15 residues. V was trimmed by 2 bases and J by 7 bases, leaving 17 bases between them. The CDR3 DNA reads TGTGCCAGCAGTTTAGAGGGCCGCCCAGAGCGTGGCTACACCTTC. Translation: CASSLEGRPERGYTF.

In this sample, this clone turned up once. J is TRBJ2-1 and V is TRBV18; D not certain. This CDR3 region has 16 residues. Trimming shortened V by 2 bases and J by 0 bases, and 11 bases separated the two germline ends. Germline V lookup: CDR1 KGHSH, CDR2 LQKENI. CDR3 nucleotide sequence: TGTGCCAGCTCACCAAGGCTGCCAAGCTCCTACAATGAGCAGTTCTTC. Its translation is CASSPRLPSSYNEQFF.

The rearrangement uses TRBV30 and TRBJ1-1; D is ambiguous. CDR3 length: 12 residues. Trimming removed 2 bases from V and 6 bases from J, with 10 bases in between. The germline V gene has CDR1 GTSNPN and CDR2 SVGIG (reference sequence). CDR3 nucleotides: TGTGCCTGGAGTCCTAGTCCGCCTGAAGCTTTCTTT. This codes for CAWSPSPPEAFF.

The V and J genes are TRBV28 and TRBJ2-7; TRBD1 aligns across 8 bases. This CDR3 region has 16 residues. V lost 5 bases and J lost 1; bases outside the gene matches: 10. The germline V gene encodes CDR1 MDHEN and CDR2 SYDVKM. The CDR3 DNA reads as TGTGCCAGCAGTCCCAAACGACAGGGGATATCCTACGAGCAGTACTTC. This encodes CASSPKRQGISYEQYF.

Only a few counts were recorded for this clone. DNA of the CDR3: TGTGCCATCAGTGACCTGGGGGTTAGGACTGAAGCTTTCTTT. Translation: CAISDLGVRTEAFF. The chain is built from TRBV10-3 and TRBJ1-1, with D perhaps TRBD1 (5 bases). Germline V gene lookup returns CDR1 ENHRY and CDR2 SYGVKD. The ends were cut back, 3 bases at V and 5 bases at J, with 13 bases in the middle. The CDR3 totals 14 residues.

The table lists this clone with a few counts. This chain connects TRBV6-5 to TRBJ2-2; TRBD2 agrees at 11 bases. CDR1 is MNHEY, CDR2 SVGAGI, per germline. The CDR3 totals 13 residues. Trimming removed 11 bases from V and 5 bases from J; junction bases left unmatched: 4. CDR3 nucleotides: TGTGCCGCATGGACTAGCGGGACCGGGGAGCTGTTTTTT. Translation: CAAWTSGTGELFF.

The chain has TRBV30 and TRBJ2-1, with D tentatively TRBD2 (5 bases). Germline V gene lookup returns CDR1 GTSNPN and CDR2 SVGIG (reference sequence). V lost 8 bases to trimming and J lost 5 bases, with 16 bases between them. The CDR3 loop spans 13 amino acids. The CDR3 loop reads CARYEDWNNEQFF. CDR3 nucleotides: TGTGCCCGGTACGAGGACTGGAACAATGAGCAGTTCTTC.

The genes are TRBV3-1 (or the pseudogene TRBV3-2) and TRBJ2-7; tentative D call: TRBD2 (5 bases). Germline CDR1 is LGHDT and CDR2 is YNNKEL (reference sequence). CDR3 size: 16 residues. Trimming cost V 0 bases and J 0 bases, with 12 bases left between them. The CDR3 DNA reads TGTGCCAGCAGCCAAGATCGAGGGTGGAGCTCCTACGAGCAGTACTTC. Protein sequence: CASSQDRGWSSYEQYF.